The 7 T cell receptor beta chains below all came from one sample that was sequenced in a study of blood T cell repertoires in COVID-19. Libraries were prepared by immunoSEQ multiplex PCR; TCRdb keeps only in-frame clonotypes and omits some of them. The sample includes around 230,000 clones, around 80% seen only once; the top ten take around 2.4%. The sequenced sample consisted of peripheral blood. The receptors were sampled from a man aged 40-49 years who had recovered from COVID-19.

The chain couples TRBV9 to TRBJ2-5, with a weak D call TRBD2 (6 bases). V lost 0 bases, J lost 2 bases, and 14 bases lay in between. In germline, CDR1 is SGDLS, CDR2 YYNGEE. This CDR3 is 16 amino acids long. CDR3 coding DNA: TGTGCCAGCAGCGTAGGGGGGGACCGGCAGCAAGAGACCCAGTACTTC. It codes for CASSVGGDRQQETQYF.

The genes are TRBV7-2 and TRBJ1-3; no reliable D call. The V and J ends lost 5 bases and 0 bases respectively, with 11 bases between them. The CDR3 runs 15 residues. CDR1 and CDR2 from the germline V gene are SGHTA and FQGNSA. CDR3 residues: CASSEDSGSGNTIYF. As DNA, the CDR3 is TGTGCCAGCAGCGAGGACTCCGGCTCTGGAAACACCATATATTTT.

J is TRBJ1-6 and V is TRBV5-1; D gene unclear. The germline V gene encodes CDR1 SGHRS and CDR2 YFSETQ. This CDR3 region has 15 residues. V lost 3 bases, J lost 0 bases, and 7 bases lay in between. Written as DNA, the CDR3 is TGCGCCAGCAGCTGGTCGAGCTCCTATAATTCACCCCTCCACTTT. As protein: CASSWSSSYNSPLHF.

The chain recombines TRBV5-1 with TRBJ2-5, with D perhaps matching TRBD1 (6 bases). V was trimmed by 7 bases and J by 2 bases, leaving 12 bases between them. CDR1 is SGHRS, CDR2 YFSETQ, per germline. The CDR3 is made up of 13 amino acids. The CDR3 DNA is TGCGCCAGCCATCCAGGGGCGCAAGAGACCCAGTACTTC. This codes for CASHPGAQETQYF.

The rearrangement links TRBV5-8 to TRBJ2-7; TRBD1 is a possible D gene (5 bases). V was trimmed by 0 bases and J by 3 bases, leaving 10 bases between them. The CDR3 extends over 14 amino acids. CDR1 is SGHTS, CDR2 YDEGEE, per germline. The CDR3 coding sequence is TGTGCCAGCAGCTTGGGGACATTAAGCTACGAGCAGTACTTC. Translation gives CASSLGTLSYEQYF.

The V call is TRBV30, the J call TRBJ1-2; D not resolved. V was trimmed by 0 bases and J by 1 base, leaving 9 bases between them. The V gene's germline CDR1 is GTSNPN and CDR2 SVGIG (reference sequence). The CDR3 runs 14 residues. The CDR3 DNA reads TGTGCCTGGAGTGTATCAGCGAATAACTATGGCTACACCTTC. Protein: CAWSVSANNYGYTF.

This clone appeared once. The chain has TRBV6-6 and TRBJ2-7; 9 nucleotides match TRBD1. Germline V gene lookup returns CDR1 MNHNY and CDR2 SVGAGI (reference sequence). The trim removed 11 bases at V and 3 bases at J, leaving 5 bases unmatched. CDR3 length equals 12 residues. CDR3 in amino acids: CAGGQGDYEQYF. CDR3 DNA: TGTGCCGGGGGACAGGGCGACTACGAGCAGTACTTC.